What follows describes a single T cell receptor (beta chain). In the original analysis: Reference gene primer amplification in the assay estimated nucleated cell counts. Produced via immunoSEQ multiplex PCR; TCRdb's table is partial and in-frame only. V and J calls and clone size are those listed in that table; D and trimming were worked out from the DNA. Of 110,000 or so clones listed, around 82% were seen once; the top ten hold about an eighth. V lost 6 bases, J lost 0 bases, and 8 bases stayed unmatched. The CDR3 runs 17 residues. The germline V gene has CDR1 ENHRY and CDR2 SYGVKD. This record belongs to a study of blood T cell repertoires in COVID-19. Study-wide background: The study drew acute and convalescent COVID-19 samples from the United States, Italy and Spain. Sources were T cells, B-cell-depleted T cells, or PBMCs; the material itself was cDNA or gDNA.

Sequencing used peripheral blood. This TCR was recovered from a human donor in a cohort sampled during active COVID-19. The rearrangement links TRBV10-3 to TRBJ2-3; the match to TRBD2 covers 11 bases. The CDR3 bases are TGTGCCATCAGCTCCGGGACTAGCGGTGCTAGCACAGATACGCAGTATTTT. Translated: CAISSGTSGASTDTQYF.